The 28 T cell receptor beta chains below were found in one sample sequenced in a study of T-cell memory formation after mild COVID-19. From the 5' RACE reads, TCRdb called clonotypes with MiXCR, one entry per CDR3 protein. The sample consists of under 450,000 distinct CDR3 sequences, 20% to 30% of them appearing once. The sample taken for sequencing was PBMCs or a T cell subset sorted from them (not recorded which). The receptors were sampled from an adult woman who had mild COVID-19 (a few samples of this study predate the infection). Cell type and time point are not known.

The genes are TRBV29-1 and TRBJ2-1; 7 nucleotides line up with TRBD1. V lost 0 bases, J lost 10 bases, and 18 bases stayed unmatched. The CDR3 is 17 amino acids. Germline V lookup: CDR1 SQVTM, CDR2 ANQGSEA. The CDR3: CSVEDAYPRTGGWEQFF. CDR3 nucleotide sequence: TGCAGCGTTGAAGACGCATACCCCCGGACAGGCGGTTGGGAGCAGTTCTTC.

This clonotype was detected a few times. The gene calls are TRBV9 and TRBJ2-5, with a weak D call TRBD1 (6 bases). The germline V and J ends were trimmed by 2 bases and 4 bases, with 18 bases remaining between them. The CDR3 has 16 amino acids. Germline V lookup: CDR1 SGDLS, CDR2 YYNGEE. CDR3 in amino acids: CASSVQTGDTGETQYF. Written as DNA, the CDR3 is TGTGCCAGCAGCGTCCAGACCGGGGACACAGGAGAGACCCAGTACTTC.

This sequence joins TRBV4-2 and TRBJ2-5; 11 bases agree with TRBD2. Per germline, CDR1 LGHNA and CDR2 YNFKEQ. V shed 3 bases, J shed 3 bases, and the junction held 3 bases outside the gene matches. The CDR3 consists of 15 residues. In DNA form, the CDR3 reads TGTGCCAGCAGCCAGGGGGGACTAGCGGAAGAGACCCAGTACTTC. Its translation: CASSQGGLAEETQYF.

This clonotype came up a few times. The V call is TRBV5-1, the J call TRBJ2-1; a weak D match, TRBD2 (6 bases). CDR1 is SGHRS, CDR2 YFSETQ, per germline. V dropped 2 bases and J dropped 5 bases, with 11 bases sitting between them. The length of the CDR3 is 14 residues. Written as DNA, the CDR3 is TGCGCCAGCAGCTTCCGGAGGGCGGACAATGAGCAGTTCTTC. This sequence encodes CASSFRRADNEQFF.

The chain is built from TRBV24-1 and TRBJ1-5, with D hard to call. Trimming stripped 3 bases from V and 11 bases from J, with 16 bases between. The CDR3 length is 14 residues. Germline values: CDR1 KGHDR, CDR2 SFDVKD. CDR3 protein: CATSDPTPDGAQHF. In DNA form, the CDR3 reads TGTGCCACCAGTGATCCAACTCCTGACGGGGCCCAGCATTTT.

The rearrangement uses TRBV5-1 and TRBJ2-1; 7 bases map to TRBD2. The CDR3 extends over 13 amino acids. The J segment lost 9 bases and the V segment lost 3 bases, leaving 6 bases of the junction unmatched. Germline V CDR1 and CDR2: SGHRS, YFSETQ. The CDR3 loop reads CASSWRERLEQFF. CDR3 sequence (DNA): TGCGCCAGCAGCTGGCGGGAGCGGCTTGAGCAGTTCTTC.

The DNA for the CDR3 is TGTGCCAGCAGCCAAGATGGGGATGAGCAGTTCTTC. Its protein product is CASSQDGDEQFF. The V gene is TRBV4-2, the J gene TRBJ2-1; D unresolved. Trimming took 0 bases from V and 8 from J, leaving 5 bases between them. The CDR3 has 12 residues. Germline lookup yields CDR1 LGHNA and CDR2 YNFKEQ.

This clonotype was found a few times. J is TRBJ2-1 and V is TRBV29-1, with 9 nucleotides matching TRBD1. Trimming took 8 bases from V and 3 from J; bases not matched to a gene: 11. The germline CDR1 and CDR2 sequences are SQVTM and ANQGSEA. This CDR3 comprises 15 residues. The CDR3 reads CSIKARQGGYNEQFF. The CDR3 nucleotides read TGCAGCATAAAGGCCAGACAGGGGGGCTACAATGAGCAGTTCTTC.

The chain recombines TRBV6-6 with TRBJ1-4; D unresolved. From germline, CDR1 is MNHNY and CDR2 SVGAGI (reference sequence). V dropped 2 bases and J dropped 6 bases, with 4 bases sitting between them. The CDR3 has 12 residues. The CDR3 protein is CASSYRDEKLFF. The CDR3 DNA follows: TGTGCCAGCAGTTACCGGGATGAAAAACTGTTTTTT.

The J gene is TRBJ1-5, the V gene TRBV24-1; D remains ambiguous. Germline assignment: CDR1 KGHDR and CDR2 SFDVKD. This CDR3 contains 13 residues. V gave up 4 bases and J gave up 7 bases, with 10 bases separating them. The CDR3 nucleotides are TGTGCCACCAGTGACCAAGGGATCCAGCCCCAGCATTTT. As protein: CATSDQGIQPQHF.

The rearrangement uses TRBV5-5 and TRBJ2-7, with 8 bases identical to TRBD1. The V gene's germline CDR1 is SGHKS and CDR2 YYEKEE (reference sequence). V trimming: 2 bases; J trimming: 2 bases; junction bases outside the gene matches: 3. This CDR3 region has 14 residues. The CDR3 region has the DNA TGTGCCAGCAGCTTCGGACAGGGAACCTACGAGCAGTACTTC. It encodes CASSFGQGTYEQYF.

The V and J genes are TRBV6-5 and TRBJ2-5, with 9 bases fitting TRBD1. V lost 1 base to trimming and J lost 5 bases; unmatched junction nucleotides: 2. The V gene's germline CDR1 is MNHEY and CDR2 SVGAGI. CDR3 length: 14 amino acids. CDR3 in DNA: TGTGCCAGCAGTTACTGGACAGGGGAGGAGACCCAGTACTTC. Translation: CASSYWTGEETQYF.

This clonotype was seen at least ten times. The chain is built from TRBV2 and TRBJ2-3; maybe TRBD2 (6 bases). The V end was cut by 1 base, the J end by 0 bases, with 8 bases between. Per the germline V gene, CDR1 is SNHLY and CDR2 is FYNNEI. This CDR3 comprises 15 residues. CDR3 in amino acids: CASSEGRGSTDTQYF. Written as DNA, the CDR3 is TGTGCCAGCAGTGAAGGCCGGGGGAGCACAGATACGCAGTATTTT.

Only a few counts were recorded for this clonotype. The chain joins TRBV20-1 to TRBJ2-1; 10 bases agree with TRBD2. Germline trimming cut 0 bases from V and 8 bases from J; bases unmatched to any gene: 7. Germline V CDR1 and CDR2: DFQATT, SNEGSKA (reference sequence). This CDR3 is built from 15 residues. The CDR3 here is CSARDLGLARYEQFF. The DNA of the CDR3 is TGCAGTGCTAGAGACCTGGGACTAGCGAGGTATGAGCAGTTCTTC.

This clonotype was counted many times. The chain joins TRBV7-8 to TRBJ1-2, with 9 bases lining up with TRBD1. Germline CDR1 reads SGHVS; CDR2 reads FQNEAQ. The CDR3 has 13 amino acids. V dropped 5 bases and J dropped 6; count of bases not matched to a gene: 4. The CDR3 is CASSLGQGNGYTF. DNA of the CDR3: TGTGCCAGCAGCCTCGGACAGGGGAATGGCTACACCTTC.

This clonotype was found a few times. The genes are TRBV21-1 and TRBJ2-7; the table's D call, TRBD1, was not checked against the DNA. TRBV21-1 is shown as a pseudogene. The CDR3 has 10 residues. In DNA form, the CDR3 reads TGTGCCAGCGGACATTACGAGCAGTACTTC. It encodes CASGHYEQYF.

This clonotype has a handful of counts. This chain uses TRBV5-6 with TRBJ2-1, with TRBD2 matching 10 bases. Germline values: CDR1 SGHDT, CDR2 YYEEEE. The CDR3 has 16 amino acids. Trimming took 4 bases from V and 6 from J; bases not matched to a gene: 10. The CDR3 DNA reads TGTGCCAGCAGCGGACCCGGGACTAGCGCTATCAATGAGCAGTTCTTC. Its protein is CASSGPGTSAINEQFF.

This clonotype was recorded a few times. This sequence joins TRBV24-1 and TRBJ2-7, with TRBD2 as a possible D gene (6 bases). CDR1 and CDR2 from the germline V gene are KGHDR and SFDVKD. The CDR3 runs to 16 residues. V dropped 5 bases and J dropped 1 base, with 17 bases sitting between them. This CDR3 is CATSGPGSEGSYEQYF. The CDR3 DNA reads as TGTGCCACCAGTGGCCCAGGGTCGGAGGGATCCTACGAGCAGTACTTC.

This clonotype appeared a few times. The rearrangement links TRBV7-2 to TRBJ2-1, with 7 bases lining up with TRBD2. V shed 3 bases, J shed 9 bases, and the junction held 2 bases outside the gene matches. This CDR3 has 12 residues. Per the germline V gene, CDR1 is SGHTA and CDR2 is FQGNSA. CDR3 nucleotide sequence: TGTGCCAGCAGCTTGAGCGGGATTGAGCAGTTCTTC. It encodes CASSLSGIEQFF.

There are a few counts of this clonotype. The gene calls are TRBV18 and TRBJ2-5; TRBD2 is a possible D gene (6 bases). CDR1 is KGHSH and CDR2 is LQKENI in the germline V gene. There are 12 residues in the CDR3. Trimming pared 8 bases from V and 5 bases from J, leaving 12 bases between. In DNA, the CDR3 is TGTGCCAGCGAGACGGGGGAGGAGACCCAGTACTTC. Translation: CASETGEETQYF.

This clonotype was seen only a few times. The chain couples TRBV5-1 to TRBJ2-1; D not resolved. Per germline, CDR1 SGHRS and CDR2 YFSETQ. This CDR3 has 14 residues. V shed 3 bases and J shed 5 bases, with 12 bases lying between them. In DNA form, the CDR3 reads TGCGCCAGCAGCTACCAATCCTTAAACAATGAGCAGTTCTTC. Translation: CASSYQSLNNEQFF.

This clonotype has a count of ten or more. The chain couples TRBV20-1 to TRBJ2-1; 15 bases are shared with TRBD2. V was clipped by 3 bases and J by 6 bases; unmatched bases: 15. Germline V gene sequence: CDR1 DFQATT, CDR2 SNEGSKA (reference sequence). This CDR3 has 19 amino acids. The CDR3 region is CSASTPPGTSGRKFNEQFF. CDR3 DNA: TGCAGTGCTAGTACCCCTCCCGGGACTAGCGGGAGGAAGTTCAATGAGCAGTTCTTC.

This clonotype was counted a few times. CDR3 DNA: TGTGCCACCAGTGCCGCGGGACAGCCGAACACCGGGGAGCTGTTTTTT. Its translation: CATSAAGQPNTGELFF. The V call is TRBV24-1, the J call TRBJ2-2; tentatively, D is TRBD1 (7 bases). The CDR3 runs to 16 residues. V lost 5 bases to trimming and J lost 0 bases, with 12 bases between them. Per the germline V gene, CDR1 is KGHDR and CDR2 is SFDVKD.

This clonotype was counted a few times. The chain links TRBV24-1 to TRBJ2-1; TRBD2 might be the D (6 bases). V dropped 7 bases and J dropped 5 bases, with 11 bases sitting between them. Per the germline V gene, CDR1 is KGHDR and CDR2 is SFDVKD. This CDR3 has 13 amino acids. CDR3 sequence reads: CATRDRGNNEQFF. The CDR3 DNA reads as TGTGCCACCAGGGACCGGGGGAACAATGAGCAGTTCTTC.

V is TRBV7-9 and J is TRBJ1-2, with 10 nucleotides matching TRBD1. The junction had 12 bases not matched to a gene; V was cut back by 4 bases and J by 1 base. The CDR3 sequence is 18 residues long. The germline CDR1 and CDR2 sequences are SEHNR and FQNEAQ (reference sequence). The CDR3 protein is CASSYNRDRGFINYGYTF. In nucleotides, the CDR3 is TGTGCCAGCAGCTATAACCGGGACAGGGGTTTTATTAACTATGGCTACACCTTC. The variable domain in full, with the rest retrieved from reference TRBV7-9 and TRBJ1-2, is DTGVSQNPRHKITKRGQNVTFRCDPISEHNRLYWYRQTLGQGPEFLTYFQNEAQLEKSRLLSDRFSAERPKGSFSTLEIQRTEQGDSAMYLCASSYNRDRGFINYGYTFGSGTRLTVV.

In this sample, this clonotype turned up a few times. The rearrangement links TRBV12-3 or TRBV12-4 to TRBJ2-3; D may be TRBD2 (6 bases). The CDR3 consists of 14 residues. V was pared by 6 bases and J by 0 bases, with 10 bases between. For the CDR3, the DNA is TGTGCCAGCAGATCGGGACTCAGCACAGATACGCAGTATTTT. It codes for CASRSGLSTDTQYF.

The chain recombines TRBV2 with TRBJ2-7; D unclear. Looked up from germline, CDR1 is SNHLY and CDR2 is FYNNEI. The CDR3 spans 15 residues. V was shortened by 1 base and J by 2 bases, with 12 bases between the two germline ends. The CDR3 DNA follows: TGTGCCAGCAGTGAAGAGCAGACTCAGACCTACGAGCAGTACTTC. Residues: CASSEEQTQTYEQYF.

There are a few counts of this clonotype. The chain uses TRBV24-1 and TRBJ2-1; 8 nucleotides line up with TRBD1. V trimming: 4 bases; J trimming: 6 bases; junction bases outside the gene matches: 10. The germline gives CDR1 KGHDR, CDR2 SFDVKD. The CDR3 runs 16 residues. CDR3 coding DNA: TGTGCCACCAGTGAGCTCGACGGACAGGGCGGCAATGAGCAGTTCTTC. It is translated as CATSELDGQGGNEQFF.